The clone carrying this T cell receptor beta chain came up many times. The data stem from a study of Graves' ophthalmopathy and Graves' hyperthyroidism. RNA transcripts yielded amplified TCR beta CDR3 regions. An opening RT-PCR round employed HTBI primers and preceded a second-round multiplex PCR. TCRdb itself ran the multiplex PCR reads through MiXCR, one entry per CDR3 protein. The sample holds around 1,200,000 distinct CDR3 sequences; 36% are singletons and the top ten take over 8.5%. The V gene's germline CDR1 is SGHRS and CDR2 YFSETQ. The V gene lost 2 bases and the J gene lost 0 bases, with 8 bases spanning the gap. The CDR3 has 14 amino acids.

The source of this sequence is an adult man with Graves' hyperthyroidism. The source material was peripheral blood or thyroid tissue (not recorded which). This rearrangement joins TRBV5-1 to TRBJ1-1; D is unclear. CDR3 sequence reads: CASSFSDMNTEAFF. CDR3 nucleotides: TGCGCCAGCAGCTTTTCAGACATGAACACTGAAGCTTTCTTT.